This T cell receptor beta chain was obtained from a study of blood T cells in healthy people across ages. The authors ran a second PCR of about 6 to 11 cycles using a sample-barcoded 5' primer and a J-beta primer mix. Each sample yielded at least 3 million CDR3-containing paired-end reads. From the 5' RACE reads, TCRdb called clonotypes with MiXCR, one entry per CDR3 protein. Among roughly 2 million distinct CDR3 sequences listed, around half were seen once. The sequencing sample was made of blood. This clonotype was obtained from a woman in her 40s in good health.

Here the CDR3 reads CASSLSSRGRPDEQYF. CDR3 sequence (DNA): TGTGCCAGCAGTTTATCGTCCAGGGGGCGACCGGATGAGCAGTACTTC. V gene TRBV27 combines with J gene TRBJ2-4; 8 bases are shared with TRBD1. CDR1 is MNHEY, CDR2 SMNVEV, per germline (reference sequence). This CDR3 spans 16 amino acids. Unmatched junction bases numbered 14, after V lost 0 bases and J lost 13 bases.